This T cell receptor (beta chain) was captured by sequencing in a study of STAT3 mutations in large granular lymphocyte leukemia. Background on the study: Roughly half of the longitudinally sequenced T-LGLL patients carried detectable canonical activating STAT3 mutations. Findings of the study overall: In T-cell large granular lymphocyte leukemia, about half of patients showed multiple immunodominant subclonotypes.

A word on this clone: Its antigen is not identified.

This table comes from immunoSEQ multiplex PCR, and its TCRdb copy is limited to in-frame clones, with some not included. The sample lists about 42,000 clones, about 81% occurring once. CDR1 and CDR2 (germline): SGHRS, YFSETQ. Losses at the gene ends were 0 bases for V and 2 bases for J; bases not matched to a gene: 4. This CDR3 region has 16 residues. The TCR comes from a human donor with T large granular lymphocyte leukemia. Some clones in this sample may be carry-over from other donors' samples. The sequenced sample consisted of PBMCs. The V call is TRBV5-1, the J call TRBJ1-5; 8 bases agree with TRBD1. The DNA for the CDR3 is TGCGCCAGCAGCTTGGGGACAGGGACAGGCAATCAGCCCCAGCATTTT. Translating it yields CASSLGTGTGNQPQHF.